The 14 T cell receptor beta chains presented below share a single source sample, sequenced in a study of regulatory T cells in long-lasting Graves disease. The time point: newly diagnosed GD, antithyroid drugs for less than 3 months. TCR sequences were obtained from RNA taken from PBMCs. HTBI primers from iRepertoire and Arm-PCR of CDR3 regions yielded the TCR beta libraries. TCRdb ran MiXCR on the multiplex PCR reads and lists one entry per CDR3 protein. Among about 530,000 distinct CDR3 sequences, approximately 16% were seen once, and the ten largest hold roughly 25%. These data were also filed under a second study, of T cells in Graves' hyperthyroidism and ophthalmopathy.

The input for sequencing was peripheral blood mononuclear cells (PBMCs), taken at new diagnosis, from a patient treated with antithyroid drugs. These receptors originate from a woman aged 35-65 years with Graves disease.

The chain employs TRBV20-1 and TRBJ1-2, with D unclear. Per germline, CDR1 DFQATT and CDR2 SNEGSKA (reference sequence). This CDR3 contains 15 residues. The ends were cut back, 5 bases at V and 1 base at J, with 17 bases in the middle. This chain's CDR3 is CSAFSRGHYNYGYTF. The CDR3 nucleotides are TGCAGTGCTTTCTCTAGAGGGCATTATAACTATGGCTACACCTTC.

This clonotype was observed at least ten times. The rearrangement links TRBV7-2 to TRBJ2-7, with 8 bases that match TRBD2. Germline lookup yields CDR1 SGHTA and CDR2 FQGNSA. The CDR3 totals 14 residues. V gave up 5 bases and J gave up 1 base; unmatched junction bases: 4. CDR3 residues: CASSPTSDSYEQYF. CDR3 in DNA: TGTGCCAGCAGCCCGACTAGCGATTCCTACGAGCAGTACTTC. Looking up the rest from reference TRBV7-2 and TRBJ2-7 gives the full variable domain: GAGVSQSPSNKVTEKGKDVELRCDPISGHTALYWYRQSLGQGLEFLIYFQGNSAPDKSGLPSDRFSAERTGGSVSTLTIQRTQQEDSAVYLCASSPTSDSYEQYFGPGTRLTVT.

The sample holds many counts of this clonotype. This chain joins TRBV12-5 and TRBJ2-7, with 13 bases that match TRBD2. The CDR3 spans 17 residues. The V and J ends lost 2 bases and 0 bases, in that order; junction bases with no gene match: 4. The germline V gene encodes CDR1 LGHNT and CDR2 FRNRAP. The CDR3 nucleotides are TGTGCTAGTGGTTTGAGGACTAGCGGGGGCGACTCCTACGAGCAGTACTTC. This translates into CASGLRTSGGDSYEQYF.

The chain recombines TRBV19 with TRBJ2-1, with D perhaps TRBD1 or TRBD2 (5 bases each). V dropped 1 base and J dropped 2 bases, with 9 bases sitting between them. Germline V gene data show CDR1 as LNHDA and CDR2 as SQIVND (reference sequence). The CDR3 loop spans 15 amino acids. The CDR3 sequence: CASSIVWGPYNEQFF. The CDR3 DNA sequence: TGTGCCAGTAGTATAGTCTGGGGACCCTACAATGAGCAGTTCTTC.

The chain combines TRBV5-6 with TRBJ1-2; D uncertain. Germline V gives CDR1 SGHDT, CDR2 YYEEEE. V lost 1 base and J lost 2, with 9 bases in between. This CDR3 contains 14 residues. CDR3 residues: CASSLTAENYGYTF. The CDR3 DNA reads TGTGCCAGCAGCTTGACGGCTGAAAACTATGGCTACACCTTC.

This clonotype came up many times. The chain is built from TRBV3-1 and TRBJ1-2, with D maybe TRBD1 (6 bases). V was trimmed by 2 bases and J by 4 bases, leaving 17 bases between them. This CDR3 has 16 amino acids. Germline values: CDR1 LGHDT, CDR2 YNNKEL (reference sequence). CDR3 amino acids: CASSQPRAGHLYGYTF. The CDR3 DNA reads TGTGCCAGCAGCCAACCTCGAGCGGGACATCTCTATGGCTACACCTTC.

This clonotype was observed many times. This sequence joins TRBV5-1 and TRBJ1-2; D is possibly TRBD1 (5 bases). Trimming cost V 0 bases and J 7 bases, with 10 bases left between them. The CDR3 length is 13 residues. CDR1 is SGHRS, CDR2 YFSETQ, per germline. CDR3 DNA sequence: TGCGCCAGCAGCTTGGCGGGACTGTCTGGCTACACCTTC. This sequence encodes CASSLAGLSGYTF.

The rearrangement joins TRBV20-1 to TRBJ1-2, with 8 bases aligning to TRBD1. This CDR3 spans 12 amino acids. The germline V gene has CDR1 DFQATT and CDR2 SNEGSKA (reference sequence). Germline trimming cut 2 bases from V and 6 bases from J; bases unmatched to any gene: 2. The CDR3 sequence is CSARLTGDGYTF. CDR3 bases: TGCAGTGCTAGACTGACAGGGGATGGCTACACCTTC.

This clonotype occurred many times. The chain combines TRBV12-3 or TRBV12-4 with TRBJ2-1; TRBD1 or TRBD2 may be the D gene (5 bases each). The CDR3 length is 12 residues. V was clipped by 3 bases and J by 9 bases, with 9 bases between them. The CDR3 nucleotides read TGTGCCAGCAGTTTTCCGGGGCGTGAGCAGTTCTTC. Translation gives CASSFPGREQFF.

This clonotype was seen at least ten times. The chain recombines TRBV12-3 or TRBV12-4 with TRBJ1-1; tentatively, D is TRBD1 (5 bases). The CDR3 has 12 residues. Trimming removed 4 bases at V and 5 bases at J, with 8 bases between. In nucleotides, the CDR3 is TGTGCCAGCAGTTACGAGGGGACTGAAGCTTTCTTT. Translation gives CASSYEGTEAFF.

This clonotype appeared many times. This chain uses TRBV6-1 with TRBJ2-2; no clear D gene. Trimming removed 4 bases from V and 4 bases from J, with 13 bases in between. This CDR3 has 15 residues. The V gene's germline CDR1 is MNHNS and CDR2 SASEGT. The chain's CDR3 is CASSGVRVGTGELFF. CDR3 nucleotides: TGTGCCAGCAGTGGAGTAAGGGTCGGCACCGGGGAGCTGTTTTTT.

This clonotype occurred many times. The chain employs TRBV3-1 and TRBJ1-2; 7 positions agree with TRBD1. CDR3 length: 13 residues. The trim removed 4 bases at V and 5 bases at J, leaving 4 bases unmatched. From germline, CDR1 is LGHDT and CDR2 YNNKEL (reference sequence). The chain's CDR3 is CASSPGQKYGYTF. The CDR3 nucleotides read TGTGCCAGCAGCCCGGGACAGAAGTATGGCTACACCTTC. The full variable domain, completed using reference TRBV3-1 and TRBJ1-2, is DTAVSQTPKYLVTQMGNDKSIKCEQNLGHDTMYWYKQDSKKFLKIMFSYNNKELIINETVPNRFSPKSPDKAHLNLHINSLELGDSAVYFCASSPGQKYGYTFGSGTRLTVV.

This clonotype was seen ten or more times. The gene calls are TRBV12-3 or TRBV12-4 and TRBJ2-4; 8 nucleotides align to TRBD2. The CDR3 is 13 amino acids. Germline trimming cut 7 bases from V and 8 bases from J; bases unmatched to any gene: 7. The CDR3 loop reads CASNRGGRDIQYF. The CDR3 DNA follows: TGTGCCAGCAATCGGGGGGGCCGAGACATTCAGTACTTC.

The table lists this clonotype with many counts. The chain employs TRBV7-9 and TRBJ1-4, with D uncertain. V was cut by 3 bases and J by 0 bases, with 17 bases left in between. Per germline, CDR1 SEHNR and CDR2 FQNEAQ (reference sequence). The CDR3 runs 18 residues. The CDR3 loop reads CASSLGSDTRSTNEKLFF. As DNA, the CDR3 is TGTGCCAGCAGCTTGGGTTCGGATACGAGGTCAACTAATGAAAAACTGTTTTTT.